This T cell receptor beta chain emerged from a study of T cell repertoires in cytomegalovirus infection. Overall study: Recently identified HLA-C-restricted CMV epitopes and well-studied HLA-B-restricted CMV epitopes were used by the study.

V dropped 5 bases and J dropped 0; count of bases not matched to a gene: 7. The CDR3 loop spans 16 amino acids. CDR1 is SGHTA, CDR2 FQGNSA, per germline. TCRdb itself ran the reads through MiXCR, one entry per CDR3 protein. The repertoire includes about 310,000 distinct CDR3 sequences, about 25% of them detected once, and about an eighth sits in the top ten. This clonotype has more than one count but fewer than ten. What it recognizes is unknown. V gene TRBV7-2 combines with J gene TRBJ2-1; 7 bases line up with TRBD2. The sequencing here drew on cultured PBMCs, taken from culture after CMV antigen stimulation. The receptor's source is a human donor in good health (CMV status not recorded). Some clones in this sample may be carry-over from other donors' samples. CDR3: CASSPDSSGSYNEQFF. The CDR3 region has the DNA TGTGCCAGCAGCCCAGACTCTAGCGGCTCCTACAATGAGCAGTTCTTC.